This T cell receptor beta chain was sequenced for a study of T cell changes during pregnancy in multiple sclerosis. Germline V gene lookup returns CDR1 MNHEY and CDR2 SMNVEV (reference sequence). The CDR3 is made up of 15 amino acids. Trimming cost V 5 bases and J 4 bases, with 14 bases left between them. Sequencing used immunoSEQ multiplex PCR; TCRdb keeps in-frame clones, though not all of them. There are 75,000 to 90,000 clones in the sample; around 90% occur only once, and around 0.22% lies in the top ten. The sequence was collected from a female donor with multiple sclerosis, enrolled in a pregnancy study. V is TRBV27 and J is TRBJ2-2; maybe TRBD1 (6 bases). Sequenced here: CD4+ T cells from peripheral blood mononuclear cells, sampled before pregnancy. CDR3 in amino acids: CASSPKDRFTGELFF. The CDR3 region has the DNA TGTGCCAGCAGTCCGAAGGACAGATTCACCGGGGAGCTGTTTTTT.